The rows below give T cell receptor beta chains drawn from one sample of a study of T cell responses to AZD1222 COVID-19 vaccine. Measured with immunoSEQ multiplex PCR; TCRdb has only the in-frame clones, and not every one. Of 150,000 to 200,000 clones detected, 92% appear once; the ten largest clones hold around 1%. Sequencing was performed on peripheral blood, taken 28 days after the second AZD1222 dose. The receptors derive from an adult who received the AZD1222 COVID-19 vaccine. The CDR3 runs from the conserved cysteine through the conserved F or W. The order of the fields is J gene, clone size, V gene, D gene, CDR3 protein, CDR3 DNA. D genes are given only for firm matches. The size of a clone is reported for some rows only, either as once, few or many, or as a class for expanded clones.

TRBJ2-5,-,TRBV10-3,-,CASGPGTQETQYF,TGTGCCTCAGGCCCCGGGACCCAAGAGACCCAGTACTTC
TRBJ1-1,-,TRBV4-1,TRBD1,CASSYRDRADTEAFF,TGCGCCAGCAGCTACCGGGACAGGGCAGACACTGAAGCTTTCTTT
TRBJ1-6,-,TRBV10-3,TRBD1,CAISAGGQESPLHF,TGTGCCATCAGTGCAGGGGGCCAAGAGTCACCCCTCCACTTT
TRBJ2-6,-,TRBV29-1,-,CSVGENSGANVLTF,TGCAGCGTTGGGGAAAACTCTGGGGCCAACGTCCTGACTTTC
TRBJ2-3,-,TRBV2,-,CASSARAAYTQYF,TGTGCCAGCAGTGCCCGGGCCGCCTATACGCAGTATTTT
TRBJ1-5,-,TRBV7-8,TRBD1,CASSRGTALYSNQPQHF,TGTGCCAGCAGCCGAGGGACAGCTCTTTATAGCAATCAGCCCCAGCATTTT
TRBJ2-7,-,TRBV9,-,CASSAGPNYEQYF,TGTGCCAGCAGCGCGGGACCAAACTACGAGCAGTACTTC
TRBJ2-3,-,TRBV3-1/TRBV3-2,TRBD2,CASSQTGRAGNTQYF,TGTGCCAGCAGCCAAACCGGACGAGCGGGGAATACGCAGTATTTT
TRBJ1-1,-,TRBV14,-,CASSRRRLNTEAFF,TGTGCCAGCAGCCGACGGAGATTGAACACTGAAGCTTTCTTT
TRBJ1-2,-,TRBV10-2,-,CASSESGYGYTF,TGCGCCAGCAGTGAGTCAGGCTATGGCTACACCTTC
TRBJ1-2,-,TRBV6-5,-,CASRLGTVYTF,TGTGCCAGCAGACTGGGGACGGTCTACACCTTC
TRBJ1-5,-,TRBV10-3,-,CAISESTQGVQPQHF,TGTGCCATCAGTGAGTCAACACAGGGAGTGCAGCCCCAGCATTTT
TRBJ1-2,-,TRBV27,-,CASTPRARGWDGYTF,TGTGCCAGCACGCCGCGCGCCCGGGGGTGGGATGGCTACACCTTC
TRBJ2-3,-,TRBV9,TRBD1,CASSQHRGRDTQYF,TGTGCCAGCAGTCAACACAGGGGGCGAGATACGCAGTATTTT
TRBJ2-5,-,TRBV11-1,TRBD2,CASSLLLAPETQYF,TGTGCCAGCAGCTTATTACTAGCGCCAGAGACCCAGTACTTC
TRBJ1-2,-,TRBV5-4,-,CASSPEFADGYTF,TGTGCCAGCAGCCCGGAGTTCGCGGATGGCTACACCTTC
TRBJ2-1,-,TRBV10-3,-,CAISSKTSSSYNEQFF,TGTGCCATCAGCTCGAAGACTTCCAGCTCCTACAATGAGCAGTTCTTC
TRBJ1-2,-,TRBV6-6,-,CASSYSVNPVGYGYTF,TGTGCCAGCAGTTACTCTGTGAACCCTGTGGGCTATGGCTACACCTTC
TRBJ2-2,-,TRBV19,TRBD1,CASSISLEGALSGELFF,TGTGCCAGTAGTATATCGTTAGAGGGGGCGTTATCCGGGGAGCTGTTTTTT
TRBJ2-4,-,TRBV30,-,CAWSVRPPGGIQYF,TGTGCCTGGAGTGTCCGGCCTCCCGGTGGCATTCAGTACTTC
TRBJ1-4,once,TRBV7-2,TRBD1,CASSSPTGGVEKLFF,TGTGCCAGCAGCTCCCCGACAGGGGGCGTTGAAAAACTGTTTTTT
TRBJ1-2,-,TRBV6-1,-,CASSEGGDGANYGYTF,TGTGCCAGCAGTGAGGGAGGGGATGGAGCTAACTATGGCTACACCTTC
TRBJ2-5,-,TRBV7-9,-,CASSLGGTAEETQYF,TGTGCCAGCAGCTTAGGGGGGACGGCTGAAGAGACCCAGTACTTC
TRBJ1-2,-,TRBV5-1,TRBD1,CASSPGQGAGGYTF,TGCGCCAGCAGCCCGGGACAGGGGGCAGGTGGCTACACCTTC
TRBJ2-5,-,TRBV6-5,-,CASNPGDSQETQYF,TGTGCCAGCAACCCGGGGGATTCCCAAGAGACCCAGTACTTC
TRBJ2-5,-,TRBV12-5,-,CASGFQGSGETQYF,TGTGCTAGTGGTTTTCAGGGGAGCGGAGAGACCCAGTACTTC
TRBJ2-7,-,TRBV7-9,-,CASSSGLITYEQYF,TGTGCCAGCAGCTCGGGCTTAATAACCTACGAGCAGTACTTC
TRBJ2-7,-,TRBV9,-,CASSVGLSYEQYF,TGTGCCAGCAGCGTAGGGCTCTCCTACGAGCAGTACTTC
TRBJ2-1,-,TRBV11-3,-,CASSSLGGNEQFF,TGTGCCAGCAGTTCCCTAGGCGGAAATGAGCAGTTCTTC
TRBJ1-2,-,TRBV6-5,TRBD1,CASRTGLEWGYTF,TGTGCCAGCCGGACAGGGCTAGAGTGGGGCTACACCTTC
TRBJ1-6,-,TRBV4-2,-,CASSQGWTLYSPLHF,TGTGCCAGCAGCCAAGGCTGGACTCTCTATTCACCCCTCCACTTT
TRBJ1-2,-,TRBV4-1,TRBD1,CASSQGTGDYGYTF,TGCGCCAGCAGCCAAGGGACAGGGGACTATGGCTACACCTTC
TRBJ1-2,-,TRBV9,-,CASSVDSLGGYTF,TGTGCCAGCAGCGTAGACAGCCTTGGCGGCTATACCTTC
TRBJ2-1,-,TRBV5-1,TRBD2,CASSLALAGPYNEQFF,TGCGCCAGCAGCTTGGCCCTAGCGGGGCCTTACAATGAGCAGTTCTTC
TRBJ1-5,once,TRBV12-3/TRBV12-4,-,CASRNSNQPQHF,TGTGCCAGCAGGAATAGCAATCAGCCCCAGCATTTT
TRBJ1-2,-,TRBV5-1,-,CASSEGSANYGYTF,TGCGCCAGCAGTGAGGGGTCTGCTAACTATGGCTACACCTTC
TRBJ1-3,-,TRBV6-5,-,CASSRQRNSGNTIYF,TGTGCCAGCAGTAGACAGCGAAACTCTGGAAACACCATATATTTT
TRBJ2-5,once,TRBV2,TRBD2,CASRASGGETQYF,TGTGCCAGCAGGGCTAGCGGGGGGGAGACCCAGTACTTC
TRBJ1-2,-,TRBV7-8,-,CASSLVTGPYGYTF,TGTGCCAGCAGCTTAGTCACTGGGCCCTATGGCTACACCTTC
TRBJ1-6,-,TRBV7-9,-,CASSPARTENSPLHF,TGTGCCAGCAGCCCCGCCAGGACAGAAAATTCACCCCTCCACTTT
TRBJ1-1,-,TRBV5-1,-,CASSFRTAYEAFF,TGCGCCAGCAGCTTTAGGACAGCTTATGAAGCTTTCTTT
TRBJ2-7,-,TRBV6-5,-,CASADYEQYF,TGTGCCAGCGCTGACTACGAGCAGTACTTC
TRBJ1-1,-,TRBV6-5,-,CASSYSGASGTEAFF,TGTGCCAGCAGTTACTCGGGGGCATCGGGCACTGAAGCTTTCTTT
TRBJ1-2,-,TRBV9,TRBD1,CASSVERTGGYGYTF,TGTGCCAGCAGCGTAGAAAGGACAGGGGGCTATGGCTACACCTTC
TRBJ1-1,-,TRBV9,TRBD1,CASSGRGGQGGLENTEAFF,TGTGCCAGCAGCGGACGAGGGGGACAGGGGGGATTGGAGAACACTGAAGCTTTCTTT
TRBJ2-5,-,TRBV24-1,-,CAVSGPEGETQYF,TGTGCCGTGTCTGGGCCTGAGGGAGAGACCCAGTACTTC
TRBJ1-1,few,TRBV6-1,TRBD1,CASSERTGGRDEAFF,TGTGCCAGCAGTGAACGGACAGGGGGGAGAGATGAAGCTTTCTTT
TRBJ2-1,-,TRBV6-1,-,CASSEKPVGQPYIYNEQFF,TGTGCCAGCAGTGAAAAACCAGTGGGTCAGCCCTACATATACAATGAGCAGTTCTTC
TRBJ2-5,once,TRBV29-1,TRBD1,CSVVYRDRGQETQYF,TGCAGCGTCGTCTACCGGGACAGGGGGCAAGAGACCCAGTACTTC
TRBJ1-1,-,TRBV5-1,-,CASSRGGSAEAFF,TGCGCCAGCAGCCGGGGGGGTTCGGCTGAAGCTTTCTTT
TRBJ2-7,-,TRBV5-1,TRBD2,CASSRATTSGDSYEQYF,TGCGCCAGCAGCCGAGCGACTACTAGCGGGGATTCCTACGAGCAGTACTTC
TRBJ2-5,-,TRBV3-1/TRBV3-2,TRBD2,CASKAGGAETQYF,TGTGCCAGCAAAGCGGGGGGCGCGGAGACCCAGTACTTC
TRBJ2-7,-,TRBV20-1,-,CSARTIYEQYF,TGCAGTGCTCGAACCATCTACGAGCAGTACTTC
TRBJ1-2,once,TRBV21-1,-,CASSKRGNYGYTF,TGTGCCAGCAGCAAACGGGGTAACTATGGCTACACCTTC
TRBJ1-2,-,TRBV15,-,CATSSSRANYGYTF,TGTGCCACCAGTAGTAGTAGGGCTAACTATGGCTACACCTTC